These 21 T cell receptor beta chains share one sample of origin, sequenced in a study of T cells after yellow fever vaccination. MiXCR, run by TCRdb on the 5' RACE reads, gives a single entry per CDR3 protein. Counted here are fewer than 350,000 distinct CDR3 sequences, approximately 9% occurring once; the ten biggest clones make up about 20%. The sample was PBMCs, taken on the day of the first yellow fever vaccination. These receptors came from a man between 18 and 29 years old who received the YFV17D yellow fever vaccine.

The chain recombines TRBV7-9 with TRBJ2-5, with D perhaps matching TRBD1 (5 bases). The V and J ends lost 6 bases and 5 bases respectively, with 25 bases between them. CDR3 length: 17 amino acids. Germline V lookup: CDR1 SEHNR, CDR2 FQNEAQ (reference sequence). The CDR3 region has the DNA TGTGCCAGCAGTTCCCGGGCTAGTGGGGCCCTCGGGGAGACCCAGTACTTC. Encoded protein: CASSSRASGALGETQYF.

This clonotype has a count of ten or more. The chain couples TRBV7-9 to TRBJ2-2; D perhaps matches TRBD1 (5 bases). V was trimmed by 5 bases and J by 3 bases, leaving 13 bases between them. Germline V gene data show CDR1 as SEHNR and CDR2 as FQNEAQ (reference sequence). This CDR3 has 15 residues. The CDR3 reads CASSVRVEDTGELFF. Here the CDR3 DNA reads TGTGCCAGCAGCGTCAGGGTTGAAGACACCGGGGAGCTGTTTTTT.

The DNA of the CDR3 is TGCAGCGTCCGCATTGGAGCGGGGAATGAGCAGTTCTTC. Translation gives CSVRIGAGNEQFF. The V gene is TRBV29-1, the J gene TRBJ2-1, with TRBD2 matching 7 bases. Trimming at V came to 6 bases and at J to 7 bases, leaving 9 bases not matched to a gene. Germline-derived CDR1 and CDR2 are SQVTM and ANQGSEA. The CDR3 is made up of 13 amino acids.

V is TRBV5-1 and J is TRBJ2-7, with TRBD1 identical over 10 bases. The germline gives CDR1 SGHRS, CDR2 YFSETQ. V shed 0 bases, J shed 4 bases, and the junction held 4 bases outside the gene matches. The length of the CDR3 is 15 residues. The CDR3 spells CASSLAGTGEYEQYF. The CDR3 DNA sequence: TGCGCCAGCAGCTTGGCCGGGACAGGGGAATACGAGCAGTACTTC.

This clonotype has just a few counts. This rearrangement joins TRBV20-1 to TRBJ2-7; D assignment may be TRBD1 or TRBD2 (6 bases each). The V gene lost 1 base and the J gene lost 0 bases, with 16 bases spanning the gap. CDR3 length: 16 residues. The germline V gene encodes CDR1 DFQATT and CDR2 SNEGSKA (reference sequence). CDR3 in DNA: TGCAGTGCTAGAGCGACGTGGAGGGGGACCTCCTACGAGCAGTACGTC. This translates into CSARATWRGTSYEQYV.

The sample holds a few counts of this clonotype. The chain has TRBV5-1 and TRBJ2-1; maybe TRBD2 (6 bases). The germline gives CDR1 SGHRS, CDR2 YFSETQ. V was clipped by 2 bases and J by 0 bases, with 12 bases between them. This CDR3 contains 16 residues. The CDR3 loop reads CASSFTGVGSYNEQFF. In nucleotides, the CDR3 is TGCGCCAGCAGCTTCACGGGGGTTGGCTCCTACAATGAGCAGTTCTTC.

This chain joins TRBV4-2 and TRBJ1-3, with D possibly being TRBD1 (6 bases). The CDR3 runs to 18 residues. Trimming took 2 bases from V and 1 from J, leaving 18 bases between them. CDR1 is LGHNA and CDR2 is YNFKEQ in the germline V gene. Written as DNA, the CDR3 is TGTGCCAGCAGCCAACTAGGGTCGGGGGCAAAATCTGGAAACACCATATATTTT. The encoded protein is CASSQLGSGAKSGNTIYF.

The V call is TRBV4-1, the J call TRBJ2-1, with D perhaps assigned TRBD1 or TRBD2 (6 bases each). Germline V gene data show CDR1 as MGHRA and CDR2 as YSYEKL. The CDR3 has 19 residues. The V and J ends lost 4 bases and 0 bases respectively, with 22 bases between them. This CDR3 reads CASSRIGGRALSSYNEQFF. CDR3 in DNA: TGCGCCAGCAGCCGAATAGGGGGGCGGGCCCTGAGCTCCTACAATGAGCAGTTCTTC.

This clonotype was seen ten or more times. The V gene is TRBV7-6, the J gene TRBJ2-7, with 8 bases that match TRBD1. The CDR3 has 14 amino acids. Germline V gene sequence: CDR1 SGHVS, CDR2 FNYEAQ. V lost 7 bases, J lost 1 base, and 6 bases stayed unmatched. CDR3: CASTRDRGSYEQYF. DNA for the CDR3: TGTGCCAGCACCCGAGACAGGGGTTCCTACGAGCAGTACTTC.

In this sample, this clonotype turned up a few times. V is TRBV6-1 and J is TRBJ2-3; TRBD1 aligns across 7 bases. Germline V gene lookup returns CDR1 MNHNS and CDR2 SASEGT. The length of the CDR3 is 15 residues. J gave up 1 base and V 5 bases, and 6 bases lay outside the gene matches. CDR3 coding DNA: TGTGCCAGCAGTCCCCCCGGGACAGGCACAGATACGCAGTATTTT. Translating gives CASSPPGTGTDTQYF.

A few counts support this clonotype. The chain employs TRBV29-1 and TRBJ1-3; D remains unclear. Trimming pared 3 bases from V and 2 bases from J, leaving 11 bases between. The CDR3 is made up of 14 amino acids. The V gene's germline CDR1 is SQVTM and CDR2 ANQGSEA. The CDR3 DNA follows: TGCAGCGTTGATAAGGGCGGAACTGGAAACACCATATATTTT. It codes for CSVDKGGTGNTIYF.

The chain joins TRBV6-2 or TRBV6-3 to TRBJ2-1, with TRBD1 matching over 9 bases. Germline V gene data show CDR1 as MNHEY and CDR2 as SVGEGT. CDR3 length: 15 amino acids. With V trimmed by 5 bases and J by 6 bases, 8 bases remained unmatched. CDR3 residues: CASSTGTGKSNEQFF. The CDR3 DNA is TGTGCCAGCAGTACCGGGACAGGGAAGAGCAATGAGCAGTTCTTC.

This clonotype was found many times. V and J are TRBV5-1 and TRBJ2-7; 7 bases map to TRBD2. Germline assignment: CDR1 SGHRS and CDR2 YFSETQ. There are 14 residues in the CDR3. Germline trimming cut 2 bases from V and 4 bases from J; bases unmatched to any gene: 6. Here the CDR3 DNA reads TGCGCCAGCAGCTTAGCAGCGGGACTTTACGAGCAGTACTTC. It encodes CASSLAAGLYEQYF.

The rearrangement links TRBV20-1 to TRBJ2-1; 9 bases fit TRBD2. CDR3 size: 15 residues. CDR1 and CDR2 (germline): DFQATT, SNEGSKA (reference sequence). The J segment lost 4 bases and the V segment lost 3 bases, leaving 7 bases of the junction unmatched. The CDR3 spells CSASPLAGFYNEQFF. The CDR3, as DNA: TGCAGTGCTAGCCCCCTAGCGGGGTTTTACAATGAGCAGTTCTTC.

This chain connects TRBV7-2 to TRBJ1-2; D is perhaps TRBD1 (5 bases). The length of the CDR3 is 13 residues. The ends were cut back, 4 bases at V and 5 bases at J, with 11 bases in the middle. Germline V lookup: CDR1 SGHTA, CDR2 FQGNSA. The CDR3 loop is CASSSRQPYGYTF. CDR3 sequence (DNA): TGTGCCAGCAGCTCCAGACAGCCTTATGGCTACACCTTC.

The CDR3 DNA is TGTGCCAGCAGACCACCCGAGGGGGGATTCATTCAGTACTTC. It translates to CASRPPEGGFIQYF. This chain joins TRBV7-9 and TRBJ2-4; D could derive from TRBD1 or TRBD2 (6 bases each). Trimming removed 6 bases from V and 9 bases from J, with 18 bases in between. The CDR3 sequence is 14 residues long. The germline V gene encodes CDR1 SEHNR and CDR2 FQNEAQ (reference sequence).

This clonotype was found many times. J is TRBJ2-3 and V is TRBV7-2; 8 bases fit TRBD2. CDR3 size: 17 residues. V was pared by 5 bases and J by 1 base, with 11 bases of the junction left unmatched. From germline, CDR1 is SGHTA and CDR2 FQGNSA. The chain's CDR3 is CASSPFGGAGGTDTQYF. Here the CDR3 DNA reads TGTGCCAGCAGCCCGTTCGGAGGAGCGGGAGGCACAGATACGCAGTATTTT. The entire variable domain, with the rest obtained from reference TRBV7-2 and TRBJ2-3, is as follows: GAGVSQSPSNKVTEKGKDVELRCDPISGHTALYWYRQSLGQGLEFLIYFQGNSAPDKSGLPSDRFSAERTGGSVSTLTIQRTQQEDSAVYLCASSPFGGAGGTDTQYFGPGTRLTVL.

The table lists this clonotype with a few counts. The chain employs TRBV6-2 or TRBV6-3 and TRBJ1-1; D perhaps matches TRBD1 (5 bases). V lost 6 bases to trimming and J lost 4 bases, with 15 bases between them. CDR3 size: 14 residues. The germline V gene encodes CDR1 MNHEY and CDR2 SVGEGT. As DNA, the CDR3 is TGTGCCAGCAGGTGGACAAACCGGGGCACTGAAGCTTTCTTT. This codes for CASRWTNRGTEAFF.

This clonotype was seen a handful of times. This chain joins TRBV6-1 and TRBJ2-7, with a possible D match to TRBD2 (6 bases). V lost 6 bases and J 6 bases, leaving 27 bases between the germline ends. CDR1 and CDR2 from the germline V gene are MNHNS and SASEGT. This CDR3 comprises 17 residues. Here the CDR3 reads CASSEWRRRARGPEQYF. The CDR3 DNA sequence: TGTGCCAGCAGCGAATGGCGGAGGAGGGCACGAGGGCCCGAGCAGTACTTC.

A few counts support this clonotype. The gene calls are TRBV7-2 and TRBJ1-6; no reliable D call. Germline values: CDR1 SGHTA, CDR2 FQGNSA. This CDR3 has 14 residues. Trimming left V 5 bases short and J 13 bases short, with 18 bases between. For the CDR3, the DNA is TGTGCCAGCAGCGCCGCCGAAACTACAGTTCCCCTCCACTTT. Protein: CASSAAETTVPLHF. Filled out from reference TRBV7-2 and TRBJ1-6, the complete variable domain reads GAGVSQSPSNKVTEKGKDVELRCDPISGHTALYWYRQSLGQGLEFLIYFQGNSAPDKSGLPSDRFSAERTGGSVSTLTIQRTQQEDSAVYLCASSAAETTVPLHFGNGTRLTVT.

There are a few counts of this clonotype. V usage is TRBV4-1 and J usage is TRBJ2-2, with D perhaps TRBD2 (6 bases). The CDR3 runs 17 residues. CDR1 is MGHRA, CDR2 YSYEKL, per germline. The V end was cut by 3 bases, the J end by 6 bases, with 20 bases between. The CDR3 DNA reads TGCGCCAGCAGCCATAAAGCGGGCCGGATCCTGGCCGGGGAGCTGTTTTTT. Translated, it gives CASSHKAGRILAGELFF.